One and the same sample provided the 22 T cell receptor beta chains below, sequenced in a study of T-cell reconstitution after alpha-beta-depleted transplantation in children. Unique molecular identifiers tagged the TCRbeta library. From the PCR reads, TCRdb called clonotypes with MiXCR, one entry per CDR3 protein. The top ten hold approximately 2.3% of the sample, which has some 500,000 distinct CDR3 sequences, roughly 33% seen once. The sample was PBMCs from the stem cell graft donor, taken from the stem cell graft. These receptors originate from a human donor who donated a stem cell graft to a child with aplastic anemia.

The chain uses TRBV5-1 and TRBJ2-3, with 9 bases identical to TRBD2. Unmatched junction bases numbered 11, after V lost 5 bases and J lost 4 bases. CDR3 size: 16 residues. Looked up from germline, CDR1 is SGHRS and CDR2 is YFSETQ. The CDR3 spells CASRHVAGEGADTQYF. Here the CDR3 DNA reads TGCGCCAGCAGACATGTAGCGGGAGAGGGCGCAGATACGCAGTATTTT.

Here the CDR3 DNA reads TGTGCCAGCAAGGGACCGGATGCTTTCTTT. It specifies CASKGPDAFF. The J gene is TRBJ1-1, the V gene TRBV12-3 or TRBV12-4; tentative D call: TRBD1 (5 bases). This CDR3 has 10 amino acids. Trimming took off 7 bases at V and 11 bases at J, with 11 bases between the two ends.

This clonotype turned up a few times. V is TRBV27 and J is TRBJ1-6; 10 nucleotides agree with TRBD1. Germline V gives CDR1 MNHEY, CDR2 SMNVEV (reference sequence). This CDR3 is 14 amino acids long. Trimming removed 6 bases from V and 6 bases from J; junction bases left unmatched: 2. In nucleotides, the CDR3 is TGTGCCAGCAGATGGACAGGGGGTAATTCACCCCTCCACTTT. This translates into CASRWTGGNSPLHF.

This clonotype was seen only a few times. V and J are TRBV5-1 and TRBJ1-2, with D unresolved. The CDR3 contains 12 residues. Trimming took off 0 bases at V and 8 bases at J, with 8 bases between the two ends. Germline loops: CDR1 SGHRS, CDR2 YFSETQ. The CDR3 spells CASSLERIGYTF. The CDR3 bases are TGCGCCAGCAGCTTGGAGCGGATAGGCTACACCTTC.

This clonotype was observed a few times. The CDR3 spells CASTSRVQIAKNIQYF. CDR3 bases: TGTGCCAGCACTAGCAGAGTCCAGATAGCCAAAAACATTCAGTACTTC. The rearrangement links TRBV6-1 to TRBJ2-4, with D maybe TRBD2 (5 bases). V was trimmed by 7 bases and J by 0 bases, leaving 16 bases between them. This CDR3 has 16 amino acids. The V gene's germline CDR1 is MNHNS and CDR2 SASEGT.

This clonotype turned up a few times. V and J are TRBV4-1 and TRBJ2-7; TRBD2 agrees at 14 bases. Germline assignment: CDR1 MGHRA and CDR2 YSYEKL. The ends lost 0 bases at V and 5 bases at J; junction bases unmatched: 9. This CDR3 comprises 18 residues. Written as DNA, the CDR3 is TGCGCCAGCAGCCAAGAAGGGACTAGCGGGAGTCCCCTCAACGAGCAGTACTTC. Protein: CASSQEGTSGSPLNEQYF.

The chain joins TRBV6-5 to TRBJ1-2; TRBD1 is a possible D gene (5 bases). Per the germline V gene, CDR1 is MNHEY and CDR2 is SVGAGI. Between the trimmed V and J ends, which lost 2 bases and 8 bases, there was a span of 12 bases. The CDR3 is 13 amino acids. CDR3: CASSYGQGRGYTF. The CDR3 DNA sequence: TGTGCCAGCAGTTACGGCCAGGGCAGGGGCTACACCTTC.

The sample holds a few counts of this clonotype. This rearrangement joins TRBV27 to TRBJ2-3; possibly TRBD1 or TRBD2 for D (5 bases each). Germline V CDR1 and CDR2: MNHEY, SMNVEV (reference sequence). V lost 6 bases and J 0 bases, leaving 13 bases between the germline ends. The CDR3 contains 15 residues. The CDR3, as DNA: TGTGCCAGCAGAAGGGACGCGTCTAGCACAGATACGCAGTATTTT. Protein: CASRRDASSTDTQYF.

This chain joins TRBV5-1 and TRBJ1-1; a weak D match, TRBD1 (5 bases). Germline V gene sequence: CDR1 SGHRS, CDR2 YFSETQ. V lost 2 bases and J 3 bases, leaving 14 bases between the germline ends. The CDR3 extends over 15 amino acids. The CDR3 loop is CASSFGGRKDTEAFF. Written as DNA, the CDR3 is TGCGCCAGCAGCTTCGGGGGGAGGAAGGACACTGAAGCTTTCTTT.

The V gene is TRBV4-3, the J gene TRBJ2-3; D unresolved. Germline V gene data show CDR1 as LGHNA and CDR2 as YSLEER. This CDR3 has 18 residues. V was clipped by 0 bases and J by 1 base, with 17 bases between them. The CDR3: CASSQDRVRHLRTDTQYF. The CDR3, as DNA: TGCGCCAGCAGCCAAGATAGGGTGAGACACCTTCGCACAGATACGCAGTATTTT.

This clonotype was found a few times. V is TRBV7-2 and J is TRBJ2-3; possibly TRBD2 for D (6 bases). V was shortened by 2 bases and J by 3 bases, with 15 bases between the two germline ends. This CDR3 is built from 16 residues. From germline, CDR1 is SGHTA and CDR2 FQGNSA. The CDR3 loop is CASSLLRAEGTDTQYF. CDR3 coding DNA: TGTGCCAGCAGCTTACTTAGGGCGGAGGGTACAGATACGCAGTATTTT.

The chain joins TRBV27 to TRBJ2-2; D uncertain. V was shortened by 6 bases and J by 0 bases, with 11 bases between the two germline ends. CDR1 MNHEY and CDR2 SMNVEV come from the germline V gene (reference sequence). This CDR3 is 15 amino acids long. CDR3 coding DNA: TGTGCCAGCAGATTGGGGTCCGCGAACACCGGGGAGCTGTTTTTT. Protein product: CASRLGSANTGELFF.

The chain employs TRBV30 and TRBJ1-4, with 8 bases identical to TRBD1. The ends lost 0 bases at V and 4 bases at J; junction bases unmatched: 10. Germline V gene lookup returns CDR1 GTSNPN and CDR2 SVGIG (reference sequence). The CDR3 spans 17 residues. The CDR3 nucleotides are TGTGCCTGGAGTGTGCGGGACAGGCCTGCTTTTAATGAAAAACTGTTTTTT. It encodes CAWSVRDRPAFNEKLFF.

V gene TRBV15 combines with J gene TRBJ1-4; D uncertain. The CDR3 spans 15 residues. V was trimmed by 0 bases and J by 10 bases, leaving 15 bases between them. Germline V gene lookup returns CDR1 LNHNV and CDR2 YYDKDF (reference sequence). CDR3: CATSRDFGEGAKLFF. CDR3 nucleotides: TGTGCCACCAGCAGAGATTTCGGGGAGGGCGCAAAACTGTTTTTT.

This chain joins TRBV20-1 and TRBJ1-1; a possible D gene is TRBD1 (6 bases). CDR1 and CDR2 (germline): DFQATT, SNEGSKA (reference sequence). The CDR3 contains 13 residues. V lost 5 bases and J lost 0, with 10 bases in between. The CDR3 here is CSAAGHLNTEAFF. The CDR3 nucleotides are TGCAGTGCTGCGGGACACTTGAACACTGAAGCTTTCTTT.

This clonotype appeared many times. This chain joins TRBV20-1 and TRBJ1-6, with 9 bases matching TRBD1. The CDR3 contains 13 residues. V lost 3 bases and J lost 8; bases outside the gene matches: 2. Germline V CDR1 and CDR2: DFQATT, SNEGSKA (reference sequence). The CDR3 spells CSARGQGDSPLHF. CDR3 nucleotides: TGCAGTGCTAGGGGACAGGGAGATTCACCCCTCCACTTT.

The CDR3 protein is CASSVQLDTEAFF. The CDR3 nucleotides are TGCGCCAGCAGCGTCCAATTGGACACTGAAGCTTTCTTT. The J gene is TRBJ1-1, the V gene TRBV5-1; D is unresolved. The CDR3 is 13 residues long. Germline CDR1 is SGHRS and CDR2 is YFSETQ. The V end was cut by 4 bases, the J end by 3 bases, with 10 bases between.

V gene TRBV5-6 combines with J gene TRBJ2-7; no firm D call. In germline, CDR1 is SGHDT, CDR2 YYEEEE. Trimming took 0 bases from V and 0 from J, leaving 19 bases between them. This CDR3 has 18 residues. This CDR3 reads CASSLVSIYEPDSYEQYV. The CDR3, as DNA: TGTGCCAGCAGCTTGGTATCAATTTATGAACCCGACTCCTACGAGCAGTACGTC.

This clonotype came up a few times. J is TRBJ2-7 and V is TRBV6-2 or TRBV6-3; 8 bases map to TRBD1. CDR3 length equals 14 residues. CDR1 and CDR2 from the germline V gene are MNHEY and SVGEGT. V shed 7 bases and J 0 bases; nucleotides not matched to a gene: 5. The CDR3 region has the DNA TGTGCCAGCACCCCGGGACAGGTCTCCTACGAGCAGTACGTC. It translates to CASTPGQVSYEQYV.

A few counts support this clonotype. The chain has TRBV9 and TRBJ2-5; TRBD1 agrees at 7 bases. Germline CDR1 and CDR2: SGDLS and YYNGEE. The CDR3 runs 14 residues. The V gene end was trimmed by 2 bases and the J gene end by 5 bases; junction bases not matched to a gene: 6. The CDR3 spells CASSVTGQPETQYF. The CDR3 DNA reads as TGTGCCAGCAGCGTGACGGGACAGCCGGAGACCCAGTACTTC.

CDR3 residues: CASSSDRWREQYF. Here the CDR3 DNA reads TGTGCCAGCAGCTCCGACCGATGGCGCGAGCAGTACTTC. The rearrangement links TRBV7-7 to TRBJ2-7; D gene uncertain. The V end was cut by 4 bases, the J end by 6 bases, with 13 bases between. Germline CDR1 and CDR2: SSHAT and FNYEAQ (reference sequence). There are 13 residues in the CDR3.

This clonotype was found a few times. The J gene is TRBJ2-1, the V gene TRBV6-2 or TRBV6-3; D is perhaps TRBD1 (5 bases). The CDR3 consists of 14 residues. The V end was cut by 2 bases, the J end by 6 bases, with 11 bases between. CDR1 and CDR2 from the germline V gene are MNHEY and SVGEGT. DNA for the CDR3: TGTGCCAGCAGTTACGCTCGGCAGGGCAATGAGCAGTTCTTC. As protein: CASSYARQGNEQFF.